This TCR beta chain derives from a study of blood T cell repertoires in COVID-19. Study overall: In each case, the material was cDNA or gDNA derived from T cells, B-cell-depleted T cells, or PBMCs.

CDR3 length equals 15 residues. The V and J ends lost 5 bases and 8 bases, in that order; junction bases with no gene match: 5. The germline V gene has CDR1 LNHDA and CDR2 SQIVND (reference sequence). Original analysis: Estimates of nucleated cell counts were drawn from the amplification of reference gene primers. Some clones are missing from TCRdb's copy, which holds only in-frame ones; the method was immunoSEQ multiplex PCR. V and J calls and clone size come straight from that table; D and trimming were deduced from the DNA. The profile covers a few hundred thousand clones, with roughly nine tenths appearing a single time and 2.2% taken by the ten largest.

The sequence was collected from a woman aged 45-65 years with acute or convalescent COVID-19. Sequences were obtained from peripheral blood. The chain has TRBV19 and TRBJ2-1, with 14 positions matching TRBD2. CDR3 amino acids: CASSAGLAGGDEQFF. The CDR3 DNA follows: TGTGCCAGTAGTGCCGGACTAGCGGGAGGCGATGAGCAGTTCTTC.